This T cell receptor (beta chain) was identified in a study of beta chain features in type 1 diabetes. The V and J ends lost 4 bases and 5 bases, in that order; junction bases with no gene match: 4. This CDR3 is 14 amino acids long. Germline V gene lookup returns CDR1 LNHNV and CDR2 YYDKDF (reference sequence). Sequenced material consisted of expressed TCRB transcripts (all of the isolated RNA was reverse transcribed). Repertoires were generated with immunoSEQ multiplex PCR, while TCRdb's copy carries only in-frame clones and drops some. The sample lists 350,000 to 450,000 clones, 11% to 15% occurring once.

This TCR came from a man younger than 40 in good health. The chain joins TRBV15 to TRBJ2-3, with 9 bases fitting TRBD2. Sequences were obtained from naive CD4+ T cells from blood. The CDR3 reads CATSTGLAIDTQYF. In nucleotides, the CDR3 is TGTGCCACCAGCACTGGACTAGCGATAGATACGCAGTATTTT.